Many counts were recorded for the clone carrying this T cell receptor (beta chain). Its cognate antigen is unknown. The TCR beta libraries were generated through quantitative 5'-RACE incorporating molecular barcodes. TCRdb re-derived calls from the 5' RACE reads in MiXCR, one entry per CDR3 protein. This sample has a few hundred thousand distinct CDR3 sequences, with roughly a tenth found just once. This record belongs to a study of CD8 T cells in ankylosing spondylitis. Regarding the study as a whole: Eight highly homologous variants formed a TCR beta motif that appeared characteristic of ankylosing spondylitis blood.

This clonotype was sampled from a male donor with ankylosing spondylitis or in good health (not recorded which). The sample comprised blood, either unsorted or a sorted T cell fraction (not recorded which).

The CDR3: CASAPLFFGQNTEAFF. Here the CDR3 DNA reads TGTGCCAGCGCCCCCTTATTTTTTGGACAGAACACTGAAGCTTTCTTT. This rearrangement joins TRBV5-6 to TRBJ1-1; D may be TRBD1 (5 bases). Germline CDR1 SGHDT, CDR2 YYEEEE. Trimming shortened V by 7 bases and J by 1 base, and 20 bases separated the two germline ends. The CDR3 runs to 16 residues. The full variable domain, completed using reference TRBV5-6 and TRBJ1-1, is DAGVTQSPTHLIKTRGQQVTLRCSPKSGHDTVSWYQQALGQGPQFIFQYYEEEERQRGNFPDRFSGHQFPNYSSELNVNALLLGDSALYLCASAPLFFGQNTEAFFGQGTRLTVV.